The source of this T cell receptor (beta chain) is a study of T cells in Graves' hyperthyroidism and ophthalmopathy. The study's findings and limits: Ophthalmopathy was identified by the model a median about 6 months ahead of onset. In the analysis, a 13 V-J model separated ophthalmopathy from stable hyperthyroidism. Appearing also in blood were most of the thyroid clonotypes expanded above 0.001.

Worth noting for this clonotype: Its antigen is undetermined.

CDR3 length equals 14 residues. The V gene's germline CDR1 is SGDLS and CDR2 YYNGEE. In making diagnoses, clinical symptoms, serum thyroxine and TRAb, thyroid ultrasound and orbital computed tomography were all used. TCR beta CDR3 region amplification was performed from RNA transcripts. An initial round of RT-PCR targeting the TCR CDR3 relied on the HTBI primer set. TCRdb re-called the multiplex PCR reads with MiXCR, one entry per CDR3 protein. This sample carries fewer than 650,000 distinct CDR3 sequences, around 43% of them seen once, and the ten largest clones take about 40%. The receptor was derived from an adult woman with Graves' disease, either hyperthyroidism or ophthalmopathy (not recorded which). V and J are TRBV9 and TRBJ2-5, with 7 nucleotides matching TRBD1. The DNA end favors TRBJ2-1, so the J call may be wrong. The sample was peripheral blood or thyroid tissue (not recorded which). The CDR3: CASSVGQGVDEQFF. The CDR3, as DNA: TGTGCCAGCAGCGTGGGGCAGGGGGTTGATGAGCAGTTCTTC.